A selection of T cell receptor beta chains follows, all from one sample in a study of CD8+ T cells in alopecia areata. Assay used: immunoSEQ multiplex PCR; TCRdb lists only in-frame clones, some missing. Here the sample spans some 190,000 clones, more than 60% being singletons. The sample in question was CD4+ T cells sorted from blood, obtained between weeks 43 and 45, from a patient treated with tofacitinib. These TCRs come from a human donor with alopecia areata. The CDR3 runs from the conserved cysteine through the conserved F or W. The D gene is left open where the match is weak. A clone size is listed for some rows: how often the clone was seen (once, few, many), or a class if it is expanded.

>TRBV29-1|TRBJ1-1|-|TRBD1
CSAGDRQNTEAFF
TGCAGCGCTGGGGACAGGCAGAACACTGAAGCTTTCTTT
>TRBV7-2|TRBJ1-5|-|-
CASTLGPGSNQPQHF
TGTGCCAGCACCTTAGGACCGGGTAGCAATCAGCCCCAGCATTTT
>TRBV9|TRBJ2-3|-|TRBD1
CASSVGTGEVPDTQYF
TGTGCCAGCAGCGTAGGGACAGGGGAAGTTCCAGATACGCAGTATTTT
>TRBV29-1|TRBJ1-1|few|-
CTTQGWDTEAFF
TGCACCACGCAGGGATGGGACACTGAAGCTTTCTTT
>TRBV2|TRBJ2-7|-|TRBD2
CASSLSGGDQYF
TGTGCCAGCAGTTTAAGCGGGGGGGATCAGTACTTC
>TRBV4-2|TRBJ1-1|-|-
CASSRAERSNTEAFF
TGTGCCAGCAGCCGAGCCGAGAGGTCGAACACTGAAGCTTTCTTT
>TRBV7-2|TRBJ1-2|few|-
CASSLAPSSYGYTF
TGTGCCAGCAGCTTAGCTCCCAGCTCTTATGGCTACACCTTC
>TRBV29-1|TRBJ1-1|-|-
CSVELATTMNTEAFF
TGCAGCGTTGAATTAGCGACTACGATGAACACTGAAGCTTTCTTT
>TRBV7-2|TRBJ2-1|-|TRBD2
CASSFRGGSVNEQFF
TGTGCCAGCAGCTTTCGCGGGGGGTCGGTCAATGAGCAGTTCTTC
>TRBV29-1|TRBJ1-6|-|-
CSVGATDNSPLHF
TGCAGCGTTGGGGCCACAGATAATTCACCCCTCCACTTT
>TRBV29-1|TRBJ1-2|-|-
CSVFRDFNYGYTF
TGCAGCGTTTTCCGGGACTTTAACTATGGCTACACCTTC
>TRBV30|TRBJ1-5|-|-
CAWSGGTNQPQHF
TGTGCCTGGAGTGGCGGAACCAATCAGCCCCAGCATTTT
>TRBV21-1|TRBJ1-1|-|-
CASSSERTEAFF
TGTGCCAGCAGTTCCGAGAGGACTGAAGCTTTCTTT